These 3 T cell receptor beta chains came from one sample sequenced in a study of CD8 T cells in Susac syndrome (dated by TCRdb to about 2019). Receptor libraries were prepared by the immunoSEQ multiplex PCR assay. RNA was extracted using the RNeasy kit, and roughly 0.5 to 1 ug of the RNA was reverse transcribed with random hexamers. Using fastp at Q25 and MiXCR, TCRdb reprocessed the public reads and kept productive beta chains. Rows matching on CDR3 protein sequence are summarized as one entry with the most common DNA and genes. This sample gives 150,000 to 180,000 distinct CDR3 sequences in total; over 95% of them show up just once. Under 0.15% of the sample is taken by the ten largest. The sequenced material came from CD8+ T cells from PBMCs. Source of these receptors: a human donor with multiple sclerosis.

The CDR3 reads CASSERFPPYEQYV. The DNA for the CDR3 is TGTGCCAGCAGTGAGCGATTCCCTCCCTACGAGCAGTACGTC. V gene TRBV2 combines with J gene TRBJ2-7; D remains ambiguous. CDR3 size: 14 residues. The germline CDR1 and CDR2 sequences are SNHLY and FYNNEI. The V end lost 3 bases, the J end lost 2 bases, and 11 bases lay between the germline ends.

J is TRBJ2-3 and V is TRBV9; a possible D gene is TRBD1 (6 bases). Trimming took off 4 bases at V and 5 bases at J, with 14 bases between the two ends. This CDR3 has 14 amino acids. Germline V gene data show CDR1 as SGDLS and CDR2 as YYNGEE. The DNA of the CDR3 is TGTGCCAGCAGCCCCCGAGGGGGTGGAGATACGCAGTATTTT. Protein: CASSPRGGGDTQYF.

The chain combines TRBV6-2 or TRBV6-3 with TRBJ2-7, with D tentatively TRBD1 (6 bases). Trimming removed 6 bases from V and 4 bases from J, with 10 bases in between. Germline lookup yields CDR1 MNHEY and CDR2 SVGEGT. The CDR3 covers 12 residues. Written as DNA, the CDR3 is TGTGCCAGCAGCCCGGACAGATACGAGCAGTACGTC. It codes for CASSPDRYEQYV.